A single sample is the source of the 32 T cell receptor beta chains below, sequenced in a study of T-cell reconstitution after alpha-beta-depleted transplantation in children. Researchers prepared the TCRbeta library using unique molecular identifiers, the study reports. MiXCR, run by TCRdb on the PCR reads, gives a single entry per CDR3 protein. This repertoire shows about 610,000 distinct CDR3 sequences, over 9.5% found once; its top ten account for roughly 4%. The specimen comprised PBMCs from the stem cell graft donor, sampled from the stem cell graft. The receptors stem from a human donor who donated a stem cell graft to a child with acute myeloid leukemia.

This chain uses TRBV20-1 with TRBJ2-1; tentatively, D is TRBD2 (5 bases). There are 15 residues in the CDR3. Trimming removed 1 base at V and 0 bases at J, with 10 bases between. From germline, CDR1 is DFQATT and CDR2 SNEGSKA (reference sequence). The CDR3: CSARGLPSSYNEQFF. The CDR3, as DNA: TGCAGTGCTAGAGGACTACCGAGCTCCTACAATGAGCAGTTCTTC.

In this sample, this clonotype turned up many times. CDR3 protein: CASTPPGNTGELFF. In DNA, the CDR3 is TGTGCCAGTACTCCCCCCGGGAACACCGGGGAGCTGTTTTTT. The V and J genes are TRBV7-2 and TRBJ2-2; D gene unclear. CDR1 is SGHTA, CDR2 FQGNSA, per germline. The ends were cut back, 9 bases at V and 1 base at J, with 12 bases in the middle. The CDR3 consists of 14 residues.

This clonotype has just a few counts. V usage is TRBV4-3 and J usage is TRBJ1-2; D is uncertain. This CDR3 region has 14 residues. Trimming took 0 bases from V and 4 from J, leaving 9 bases between them. Germline V lookup: CDR1 LGHNA, CDR2 YSLEER. CDR3 amino acids: CASSQDRTSYGYTF. The CDR3 DNA reads as TGCGCCAGCAGCCAAGATCGCACAAGCTATGGCTACACCTTC.

This clonotype was seen a handful of times. This sequence joins TRBV15 and TRBJ2-3; 15 positions match TRBD2. Germline CDR1 reads LNHNV; CDR2 reads YYDKDF (reference sequence). This CDR3 has 17 residues. J lost 5 bases, V lost 1 base, and 4 bases had no gene match. The CDR3 DNA reads TGTGCCACCAGCAGAGTGGGGGGACTAGCGGGGGGAGATACGCAGTATTTT. Its translation is CATSRVGGLAGGDTQYF.

This clonotype was observed at least ten times. The chain links TRBV20-1 to TRBJ2-7, with 9 bases aligning to TRBD2. From germline, CDR1 is DFQATT and CDR2 SNEGSKA (reference sequence). Trimming cost V 6 bases and J 0 bases; bases outside gene matches: 6. The CDR3 sequence is 14 residues long. In DNA form, the CDR3 reads TGCAGTGCCACTGATAGCGGGAGCTCCTACGAGCAGTACTTC. As protein: CSATDSGSSYEQYF.

Many counts were recorded for this clonotype. The V and J genes are TRBV20-1 and TRBJ2-3; 8 bases are shared with TRBD2. Trimming cost V 1 base and J 3 bases; bases outside gene matches: 9. The CDR3 covers 16 residues. Looked up from germline, CDR1 is DFQATT and CDR2 is SNEGSKA (reference sequence). CDR3 sequence (DNA): TGCAGTGCTAGAGTTCCCCTAGCGGGTCTGACAGATACGCAGTATTTT. Encoded protein: CSARVPLAGLTDTQYF.

This clonotype was observed a few times. The rearrangement links TRBV15 to TRBJ2-5, with D possibly called TRBD1 or TRBD2 (5 bases each). From germline, CDR1 is LNHNV and CDR2 YYDKDF (reference sequence). V was clipped by 5 bases and J by 5 bases, with 15 bases between them. The length of the CDR3 is 14 residues. The CDR3 region has the DNA TGTGCCACCAGCCCTGGGGGTAGAGGGGAGACCCAGTACTTC. It yields the protein CATSPGGRGETQYF.

This clonotype occurred many times. The J gene is TRBJ2-2, the V gene TRBV6-5, with D possibly matching TRBD2 (5 bases). This CDR3 comprises 16 residues. The germline V and J ends were trimmed by 0 bases and 0 bases, with 8 bases remaining between them. Looked up from germline, CDR1 is MNHEY and CDR2 is SVGAGI. CDR3 residues: CASSYSLGANTGELFF. The DNA for the CDR3 is TGTGCCAGCAGTTACTCGCTCGGGGCGAACACCGGGGAGCTGTTTTTT.

This clonotype has only a few counts. The J gene is TRBJ1-1, the V gene TRBV10-3; TRBD1 matches 10 bases. The germline CDR1 and CDR2 sequences are ENHRY and SYGVKD. The V and J ends lost 6 bases and 1 base, in that order; junction bases with no gene match: 8. The CDR3 covers 16 residues. The CDR3 nucleotides read TGTGCCATCAGACTCCCGGGACAGGGGAAGAACACTGAAGCTTTCTTT. Protein product: CAIRLPGQGKNTEAFF.

J is TRBJ2-3 and V is TRBV5-1; perhaps TRBD1 as D (7 bases). The CDR3 contains 15 residues. Trimming removed 7 bases from V and 1 base from J, with 16 bases in between. Per germline, CDR1 SGHRS and CDR2 YFSETQ. CDR3 in DNA: TGCGCCAGCTCGTGGCAGGGGGGCGGCACAGATACGCAGTATTTT. Residues: CASSWQGGGTDTQYF.

This clonotype was detected only a few times. The chain links TRBV7-9 to TRBJ1-1; maybe TRBD1 (6 bases). The V gene lost 5 bases and the J gene lost 11 bases, with 18 bases spanning the gap. The germline V gene encodes CDR1 SEHNR and CDR2 FQNEAQ (reference sequence). The CDR3 extends over 13 amino acids. In DNA form, the CDR3 reads TGTGCCAGCAGCCAAGCTCAGGGGCGCAGGGCTTTCTTT. Encoded protein: CASSQAQGRRAFF. Full variable domain (missing parts from reference TRBV7-9 and TRBJ1-1): DTGVSQNPRHKITKRGQNVTFRCDPISEHNRLYWYRQTLGQGPEFLTYFQNEAQLEKSRLLSDRFSAERPKGSFSTLEIQRTEQGDSAMYLCASSQAQGRRAFFGQGTRLTVV.

The V gene is TRBV5-1, the J gene TRBJ2-2; TRBD2 matches at 7 bases. This CDR3 comprises 18 residues. Germline assignment: CDR1 SGHRS and CDR2 YFSETQ. Trimming removed 4 bases from V and 1 base from J; junction bases left unmatched: 13. The CDR3 loop reads CASSQRGSGILNTGELFF. The CDR3 nucleotides read TGCGCCAGCAGCCAAAGGGGAAGCGGGATTTTGAACACCGGGGAGCTGTTTTTT.

V and J are TRBV29-1 and TRBJ2-1, with 10 nucleotides matching TRBD2. This CDR3 region has 14 residues. Germline-derived CDR1 and CDR2 are SQVTM and ANQGSEA. After removal of 8 bases from V and 4 bases from J, the junction contained 8 bases not matched to a gene. The CDR3 is CSFGAGLAYNEQFF. The CDR3 DNA sequence: TGCAGCTTCGGAGCGGGACTAGCGTACAATGAGCAGTTCTTC.

This clonotype was seen many times. J is TRBJ2-7 and V is TRBV3-1, with a tentative D call TRBD2 (6 bases). V lost 1 base, J lost 9 bases, and 16 bases lay in between. Per the germline V gene, CDR1 is LGHDT and CDR2 is YNNKEL (reference sequence). This CDR3 has 14 residues. The CDR3 spells CASSQGWDTSRQYF. In DNA form, the CDR3 reads TGTGCCAGCAGCCAAGGATGGGATACTAGCAGGCAGTACTTC.

The gene calls are TRBV6-2 or TRBV6-3 and TRBJ2-7, with 13 positions matching TRBD2. The CDR3 is 17 residues long. CDR1 is MNHEY, CDR2 SVGEGT, per germline. V dropped 1 base and J dropped 3; count of bases not matched to a gene: 6. Here the CDR3 DNA reads TGTGCCAGCAGTTACTACGGACTAGCGGGAGTGGGCTACGAGCAGTACTTC. It encodes CASSYYGLAGVGYEQYF.

This clonotype was recorded at least ten times. The V and J genes are TRBV24-1 and TRBJ2-7, with D possibly TRBD1 on 5 matching bases. Germline V gene data show CDR1 as KGHDR and CDR2 as SFDVKD. V was pared by 5 bases and J by 6 bases, with 10 bases between. This CDR3 has 12 residues. The CDR3 coding sequence is TGTGCCACCAGTGGATCAGGGATCGAGCAGTACTTC. This encodes CATSGSGIEQYF.

The sample holds many counts of this clonotype. The chain carries TRBV10-3 and TRBJ2-7, with 9 bases that match TRBD2. The CDR3 length is 13 residues. The germline gives CDR1 ENHRY, CDR2 SYGVKD. Trimming at V came to 11 bases and at J to 6 bases, leaving 11 bases not matched to a gene. Here the CDR3 reads CAVRTSDFSEQYF. CDR3 coding DNA: TGTGCCGTAAGGACTAGCGATTTTAGCGAGCAGTACTTC.

Comments on this clonotype: This likely comes from a read error, as the CDR3 has no conserved phenylalanine or tryptophan at its end. The chain joins TRBV6-2 or TRBV6-3 to TRBJ2-1; D remains unclear. Germline assignment: CDR1 MNHEY and CDR2 SVGEGT. This CDR3 is 14 amino acids long. V lost 7 bases and J lost 4, with 14 bases in between. In DNA, the CDR3 is TGTGCCAGCACAAGCCCCCCGAGTTACAATGAGCAGTTCGTC. Translating it yields CASTSPPSYNEQFV.

This clonotype has ten or more counts. The CDR3 sequence: CASSLTGDTDTQYF. As DNA, the CDR3 is TGCGCCAGCAGCTTGACAGGGGACACAGATACGCAGTATTTT. This chain links TRBV5-1 with TRBJ2-3, with TRBD1 matching over 7 bases. Trimming took 1 base from V and 2 from J; bases not matched to a gene: 1. The CDR3 consists of 14 residues. The germline V gene has CDR1 SGHRS and CDR2 YFSETQ. Combining the CDR3 with reference TRBV5-1 and TRBJ2-3 gives the whole variable domain KAGVTQTPRYLIKTRGQQVTLSCSPISGHRSVSWYQQTPGQGLQFLFEYFSETQRNKGNFPGRFSGRQFSNSRSEMNVSTLELGDSALYLCASSLTGDTDTQYFGPGTRLTVL.

This clonotype was counted a few times. The chain links TRBV7-8 to TRBJ2-2; 8 bases align to TRBD2. V dropped 1 base and J dropped 4; count of bases not matched to a gene: 8. This CDR3 is built from 17 residues. The germline V gene encodes CDR1 SGHVS and CDR2 FQNEAQ. The CDR3 DNA reads as TGTGCCAGCAGCTTAGGATTCAGCGGGAGCATCACCGGGGAGCTGTTTTTT. Its translation is CASSLGFSGSITGELFF.

This clonotype came up a few times. The chain combines TRBV6-1 with TRBJ2-2; D not resolved. Trimming took 8 bases from V and 0 from J, leaving 16 bases between them. From germline, CDR1 is MNHNS and CDR2 SASEGT. The CDR3 covers 16 residues. CDR3 sequence (DNA): TGTGCCAGCCAGACCCCCACCAGAACGAACACCGGGGAGCTGTTTTTT. It codes for CASQTPTRTNTGELFF.

This clonotype has more than one count but fewer than ten. The V call is TRBV7-9, the J call TRBJ2-3; D might be TRBD1 or TRBD2, each matching 5 bases. This CDR3 region has 14 residues. Germline V lookup: CDR1 SEHNR, CDR2 FQNEAQ (reference sequence). V lost 5 bases and J 5 bases, leaving 14 bases between the germline ends. The CDR3 nucleotides read TGTGCCAGCAGCCCGGGGCTGGGGGTAGATACGCAGTATTTT. Translated: CASSPGLGVDTQYF.

There are many counts of this clonotype. The chain uses TRBV5-6 and TRBJ1-2, with D possibly being TRBD1 (5 bases). CDR3 length: 12 residues. The V gene's germline CDR1 is SGHDT and CDR2 YYEEEE. The V and J ends lost 4 bases and 8 bases respectively, with 12 bases between them. CDR3 DNA sequence: TGTGCCAGCAGCGTCAGGGTGGGGGGCTACACCTTC. Its protein is CASSVRVGGYTF.

Remarks on this clonotype: Being one base from a much bigger clone, this may be a read error. V is TRBV28 and J is TRBJ1-1, with TRBD1 matching 7 bases. This CDR3 has 14 residues. CDR1 and CDR2 from the germline V gene are MDHEN and SYDVKM. The CDR3 region has the DNA TGTGCCGGCAGTTGGGGGACAGCAAACACTGAAGCTTTCTTT. It yields the protein CAGSWGTANTEAFF.

This clonotype was seen repeatedly, ten times or more. The J gene is TRBJ2-1, the V gene TRBV6-2 or TRBV6-3; TRBD2 agrees at 9 bases. This CDR3 spans 16 amino acids. Unmatched junction bases numbered 6, after V lost 2 bases and J lost 4 bases. CDR1 MNHEY and CDR2 SVGEGT come from the germline V gene. The CDR3 nucleotides read TGTGCCAGCAGTTACAATGCGGGAGGGAATTACAATGAGCAGTTCTTC. Protein sequence: CASSYNAGGNYNEQFF.

This clonotype has more than one count but fewer than ten. This sequence joins TRBV7-3 and TRBJ2-2; no clear D gene. Trimming took off 5 bases at V and 3 bases at J, with 13 bases between the two ends. CDR1 SGHTA and CDR2 FQGTGA come from the germline V gene. This CDR3 is built from 15 residues. In DNA, the CDR3 is TGTGCCAGCAGCCCAAGCGTCGGCCACACCGGGGAGCTGTTTTTT. Its protein product is CASSPSVGHTGELFF.

This clonotype has a count of ten or more. The V and J genes are TRBV9 and TRBJ2-3; D is uncertain. The germline V and J ends were trimmed by 4 bases and 5 bases, with 8 bases remaining between them. The CDR3 consists of 12 residues. Looked up from germline, CDR1 is SGDLS and CDR2 is YYNGEE. The CDR3 protein is CASSPRLDTQYF. The CDR3 nucleotides read TGTGCCAGCAGCCCGAGACTAGATACGCAGTATTTT.

The sample holds a few counts of this clonotype. This rearrangement joins TRBV29-1 to TRBJ2-3, with TRBD1 matching over 8 bases. With V trimmed by 4 bases and J by 5 bases, 5 bases remained unmatched. Germline CDR1 is SQVTM and CDR2 is ANQGSEA. CDR3 length: 13 residues. The DNA for the CDR3 is TGCAGCGTTGGACAGGGGCGGGGAGATACGCAGTATTTT. It specifies CSVGQGRGDTQYF.

CDR3 region: CASSSTSGTREQYF. The CDR3 nucleotides are TGTGCCAGCAGCTCCACTAGCGGGACGCGGGAGCAGTACTTC. The chain carries TRBV7-2 and TRBJ2-7; TRBD2 agrees at 10 bases. This CDR3 has 14 residues. J lost 7 bases, V lost 4 bases, and 7 bases had no gene match. CDR1 and CDR2 from the germline V gene are SGHTA and FQGNSA.

This rearrangement joins TRBV29-1 to TRBJ1-1; the D gene is possibly TRBD1 (5 bases). Trimming removed 6 bases from V and 5 bases from J, with 22 bases in between. Germline values: CDR1 SQVTM, CDR2 ANQGSEA. The CDR3 has 15 amino acids. The CDR3 DNA follows: TGCAGCGTGGGGTACAGGACCAGCAAGGGGACTGAAGCTTTCTTT. This encodes CSVGYRTSKGTEAFF.

In its sample, this clonotype was seen a few times. Without the conserved terminal phenylalanine or tryptophan, this CDR3 likely stems from a read error. The DNA is omitted, as the CDR3 cannot be located on it reliably, and the CDR3 follows TCRdb's listing. V is TRBV20-1 and J is TRBJ2-7; TRBD1 is the table's D call, not checked against the DNA. Ends included, the CDR3 has 9 residues. Germline assignment: CDR1 DFQATT and CDR2 SNEGSKA (reference sequence). This CDR3 reads CSAPDREGS.

The V call is TRBV11-2, the J call TRBJ2-1; the D is unclear. CDR1 and CDR2 from the germline V gene are SGHAT and FQNNGV. This CDR3 comprises 14 residues. V was clipped by 3 bases and J by 4 bases, with 10 bases between them. The CDR3 DNA follows: TGTGCCAGCAGCTTCTCCGACAAATACAATGAGCAGTTCTTC. As protein: CASSFSDKYNEQFF.